A single sample gave rise to the 16 T cell receptor beta chains below, sequenced in a study of cytomegalovirus exposure and HLA in healthy donors (TCRdb year 2017). Receptor amplification or capture employed the immunoSEQ multiplex PCR assay. For the multiplex PCR, a mixture combining 60 forward primers for TCR Vbeta segments and 13 reverse primers for TCR Jbeta segments was used. Held by TCRdb, this immuneACCESS table contains in-frame sequences only and omits some clones. Under half of the omission traces to an unresolved V gene where checked; the cause of the rest is unknown. Recorded for this sample are 100,000 to 150,000 clones; 80% to 90% of them occurred a single time. The ten most abundant clones make up 5.5% to 7% of the sample. Specimen: PBMCs. Receptor source: a middle-aged woman in good health and CMV-seropositive.

The rearrangement links TRBV19 to TRBJ1-2; 10 nucleotides match TRBD1. Losses at the gene ends were 5 bases for V and 0 bases for J; bases not matched to a gene: 12. The CDR3 has 18 residues. CDR1 is LNHDA, CDR2 SQIVND, per germline (reference sequence). In nucleotides, the CDR3 is TGTGCCAGTAGTCCACTACGGGACAGGGGCATAGCTAACTATGGCTACACCTTC. Translation gives CASSPLRDRGIANYGYTF.

J is TRBJ2-1 and V is TRBV4-2; 8 bases are shared with TRBD2. V trimming: 1 base; J trimming: 9 bases; junction bases outside the gene matches: 8. CDR3 length equals 15 residues. Germline CDR1 and CDR2: LGHNA and YNFKEQ. The CDR3 loop is CASSQGLALYAEQFF. CDR3 DNA: TGTGCCAGCAGCCAAGGACTAGCGCTTTACGCTGAGCAGTTCTTC.

This chain uses TRBV18 with TRBJ2-7; D gene ambiguous. Trimming left V 6 bases short and J 7 bases short, with 13 bases between. The CDR3 loop spans 12 amino acids. Germline V gene data show CDR1 as KGHSH and CDR2 as LQKENI. CDR3 coding DNA: TGTGCCAGCTCTCCCGACGAGGAGGAGCAGTACTTC. It yields the protein CASSPDEEEQYF. Combining the CDR3 with reference TRBV18 and TRBJ2-7 gives the whole variable domain NAGVMQNPRHLVRRRGQEARLRCSPMKGHSHVYWYRQLPEEGLKFMVYLQKENIIDESGMPKERFSAEFPKEGPSILRIQQVVRGDSAAYFCASSPDEEEQYFGPGTRLTVT.

This chain connects TRBV6-1 to TRBJ2-2, with a weak D call TRBD1 (5 bases). From germline, CDR1 is MNHNS and CDR2 SASEGT. The CDR3 sequence is 14 residues long. V was trimmed by 7 bases and J by 7 bases, leaving 16 bases between them. In nucleotides, the CDR3 is TGTGCCAGCACCCCAGGGTCAGTAGGCGGGGAGCTGTTTTTT. Protein product: CASTPGSVGGELFF.

The chain employs TRBV2 and TRBJ1-2; D is possibly TRBD1 (5 bases). The V end lost 6 bases, the J end lost 5 bases, and 22 bases lay between the germline ends. CDR1 and CDR2 (germline): SNHLY, FYNNEI. This CDR3 comprises 16 residues. The CDR3 sequence is CASRRDELEAGYGYTF. CDR3 bases: TGTGCCAGCAGGCGGGACGAACTAGAAGCGGGATATGGCTACACCTTC.

J is TRBJ2-5 and V is TRBV6-5; D is unresolved. The CDR3 consists of 14 residues. Germline CDR1 MNHEY, CDR2 SVGAGI. Trimming pared 2 bases from V and 1 base from J, leaving 8 bases between. Here the CDR3 DNA reads TGTGCCAGCAGTTACACGAGCTCCCAAGAGACCCAGTACTTC. This gives the protein CASSYTSSQETQYF.

V is TRBV11-3 and J is TRBJ1-1; 8 bases map to TRBD1. CDR1 is SGHNT, CDR2 YENEEA, per germline. The V segment lost 5 bases and the J segment 4 bases; nucleotides outside the gene matches: 3. CDR3 length: 13 residues. The CDR3 is CASSVTGGTEAFF. Written as DNA, the CDR3 is TGTGCCAGCAGCGTTACAGGGGGCACTGAAGCTTTCTTT.

V is TRBV9 and J is TRBJ2-7, with TRBD2 identical over 16 bases. The CDR3 is 15 residues long. Germline lookup yields CDR1 SGDLS and CDR2 YYNGEE. V was clipped by 3 bases and J by 5 bases; unmatched bases: 2. CDR3 amino acids: CASSGGLAGGHEQYF. In DNA form, the CDR3 reads TGTGCCAGCAGCGGGGGACTAGCGGGAGGGCACGAGCAGTACTTC.

This clone was observed a few times. J is TRBJ2-7 and V is TRBV28, with D perhaps matching TRBD2 (6 bases). V gave up 4 bases and J gave up 12 bases, with 34 bases separating them. Looked up from germline, CDR1 is MDHEN and CDR2 is SYDVKM. The CDR3 covers 18 residues. The CDR3 nucleotides are TGTGCCAGCAGTTCCGAAGCTAGCGAGCCACCGTACTCTACGAGCAGGTACTTC. Translation: CASSSEASEPPYSTSRYF.

The J gene is TRBJ1-4, the V gene TRBV28; D not resolved. Germline V gene lookup returns CDR1 MDHEN and CDR2 SYDVKM. This CDR3 region has 14 residues. Trimming stripped 11 bases from V and 4 bases from J, with 17 bases between. In nucleotides, the CDR3 is TGTGCCGCGGGCGCCCCGGACCATAATGAAAAACTGTTTTTT. Residues: CAAGAPDHNEKLFF. Full variable domain (remainder filled in from reference TRBV28 and TRBJ1-4): DVKVTQSSRYLVKRTGEKVFLECVQDMDHENMFWYRQDPGLGLRLIYFSYDVKMKEKGDIPEGYSVSREKKERFSLILESASTNQTSMYLCAAGAPDHNEKLFFGSGTQLSVL.

The rearrangement links TRBV19 to TRBJ2-7; D possibly corresponds to TRBD1 (6 bases). The CDR3 has 16 amino acids. The ends were cut back, 2 bases at V and 4 bases at J, with 18 bases in the middle. Germline V CDR1 and CDR2: LNHDA, SQIVND (reference sequence). The CDR3 DNA reads as TGTGCCAGTAGTATAATGTTGGGGACACCACCTTACGAGCAGTACTTC. It is translated as CASSIMLGTPPYEQYF.

This clone was detected once. The junction shows a germline mismatch at one end, possibly a read error. This CDR3 is also generated by other DNA sequences in the sample. V gene TRBV5-4 combines with J gene TRBJ2-5; 7 bases agree with TRBD1. The CDR3 contains 15 residues. Germline CDR1 is SGHNT and CDR2 is YYREEE (reference sequence). The CDR3 spells CASSWTGSLQETQYF. The CDR3 bases are TGCGCCAGCAGCTGGACAGGATCCCTTCAAGAGACCCAGTACTTC.

The rearrangement joins TRBV14 to TRBJ1-1; maybe TRBD1 (5 bases). With 2 bases removed from V and 2 bases from J, the gap between germline ends came to 12 bases. The CDR3 extends over 15 amino acids. The V gene's germline CDR1 is SGHDN and CDR2 FVKESK. The CDR3 spells CASSQQAGPNTEAFF. In DNA form, the CDR3 reads TGTGCCAGCAGCCAACAGGCAGGGCCAAACACTGAAGCTTTCTTT.

The chain employs TRBV6-5 and TRBJ2-1, with D maybe TRBD2 (6 bases). The germline gives CDR1 MNHEY, CDR2 SVGAGI. The CDR3 has 13 amino acids. V was pared by 8 bases and J by 6 bases, with 14 bases between. The CDR3 nucleotides read TGTGCCAGCGGGGCGGGAAAAACCAATGAGCAGTTCTTC. Protein: CASGAGKTNEQFF.

This clone occurred a few times. The chain carries TRBV13 and TRBJ2-2; 13 bases fit TRBD2. This CDR3 spans 20 amino acids. Germline V CDR1 and CDR2: PRHDT, FYEKMQ (reference sequence). The V and J ends lost 5 bases and 0 bases, in that order; junction bases with no gene match: 12. CDR3 protein: CASSPRGLAGETSNTGELFF. CDR3 nucleotide sequence: TGTGCCAGCAGCCCCCGAGGACTAGCGGGAGAAACATCGAACACCGGGGAGCTGTTTTTT. Supplemented by reference TRBV13 and TRBJ2-2, the full variable domain reads AAGVIQSPRHLIKEKRETATLKCYPIPRHDTVYWYQQGPGQDPQFLISFYEKMQSDKGSIPDRFSAQQFSDYHSELNMSSLELGDSALYFCASSPRGLAGETSNTGELFFGEGSRLTVL.

The chain has TRBV4-1 and TRBJ2-3; 8 nucleotides agree with TRBD2. This CDR3 contains 15 residues. Germline-derived CDR1 and CDR2 are MGHRA and YSYEKL. V dropped 4 bases and J dropped 2; count of bases not matched to a gene: 5. This chain's CDR3 is CASSPRLAFTDTQYF. The CDR3 nucleotides read TGCGCCAGCAGCCCCAGACTAGCGTTCACAGATACGCAGTATTTT.